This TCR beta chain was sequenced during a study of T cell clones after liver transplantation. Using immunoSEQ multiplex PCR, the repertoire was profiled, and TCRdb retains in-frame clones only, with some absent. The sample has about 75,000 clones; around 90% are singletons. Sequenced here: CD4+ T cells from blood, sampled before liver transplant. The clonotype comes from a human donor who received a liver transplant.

Here the CDR3 reads CASSLRWQTYEQYF. CDR3 DNA: TGTGCCAGCAGTTTGCGGTGGCAAACCTACGAGCAGTACTTC. V is TRBV6-5 and J is TRBJ2-7; D unresolved. The CDR3 is 14 residues long. The germline gives CDR1 MNHEY, CDR2 SVGAGI. V lost 4 bases to trimming and J lost 2 bases, with 12 bases between them.